Listed below are T cell receptor beta chains from one sample, sequenced in a study of blood T cell repertoires in COVID-19. Repertoires were generated with immunoSEQ multiplex PCR, while TCRdb's copy carries only in-frame clones and drops some. This table holds approximately 300,000 clones, 65% to 90% found once. The source material was PBMCs or T cells enriched from blood (not recorded which). Every receptor here comes from a woman aged 18-29 years who had recovered from COVID-19. Each CDR3 is given without its conserved first and last residue. Each record gives: J gene, V gene, CDR3 protein.

j_call: TRBJ1-2; v_call: TRBV5-1; cdr3_aa: ASSGSTTPAGGLGYGYT
j_call: TRBJ1-5; v_call: TRBV9; cdr3_aa: ASSAAGGSQPQH
j_call: TRBJ1-5; v_call: TRBV19; cdr3_aa: ASTAGQIRH
j_call: TRBJ2-1; v_call: TRBV5-1; cdr3_aa: ASSLVPAGEQF
j_call: TRBJ2-1; v_call: TRBV11-3; cdr3_aa: ASSLGQEQF
j_call: TRBJ1-1; v_call: TRBV7-3; cdr3_aa: ASSLQGMNTEAF
j_call: TRBJ1-2; v_call: TRBV4-1; cdr3_aa: ASSQPRQGLGGYT
j_call: TRBJ1-4; v_call: TRBV30; cdr3_aa: AWSHGQGYSTNEKLF
j_call: TRBJ1-1; v_call: TRBV6-5; cdr3_aa: ASCYPVPEAF
j_call: TRBJ2-5; v_call: TRBV4-2; cdr3_aa: ASSQVISGRPRVPY
j_call: TRBJ2-1; v_call: TRBV4-1; cdr3_aa: ASSQEPGNEQF
j_call: TRBJ2-1; v_call: TRBV3-1/TRBV3-2; cdr3_aa: ASSEKGVSNEQF
j_call: TRBJ2-6; v_call: TRBV24-1; cdr3_aa: ATSMGQDHLSGANVLT
j_call: TRBJ2-1; v_call: TRBV7-9; cdr3_aa: ASSLGRTAEQF
j_call: TRBJ2-7; v_call: TRBV9; cdr3_aa: ASSVAGTSAYEQY
j_call: TRBJ2-1; v_call: TRBV11-2; cdr3_aa: ASSSVGRAQEQF
j_call: TRBJ1-1; v_call: TRBV7-9; cdr3_aa: ASSLTGGAEAF
j_call: TRBJ1-1; v_call: TRBV28; cdr3_aa: ASRHSGGLGPNTEAF
j_call: TRBJ2-7; v_call: TRBV6-5; cdr3_aa: ASSYGRGAYEQY
j_call: TRBJ2-1; v_call: TRBV6-5; cdr3_aa: ASSYTGQGENEQF
j_call: TRBJ1-2; v_call: TRBV2; cdr3_aa: ASSEAQGFNYGYT
j_call: TRBJ1-1; v_call: TRBV19; cdr3_aa: ASSFLRAGNTEAF
j_call: TRBJ2-3; v_call: TRBV18; cdr3_aa: ASSPPNEDTQY
j_call: TRBJ1-4; v_call: TRBV27; cdr3_aa: ASSLSPTENEKLF
j_call: TRBJ1-3; v_call: TRBV9; cdr3_aa: ASSVGSVSGNTIY
j_call: TRBJ1-2; v_call: TRBV10-2; cdr3_aa: ASSETVTTDYGYT
j_call: TRBJ1-2; v_call: TRBV19; cdr3_aa: ASSLGDSEYYGYT
j_call: TRBJ2-7; v_call: TRBV6-6; cdr3_aa: ASTGTAKQY
j_call: TRBJ1-1; v_call: TRBV9; cdr3_aa: ASSVGGLTEAF
j_call: TRBJ2-7; v_call: TRBV28; cdr3_aa: ASSFWTVSTSVYEQY
j_call: TRBJ2-6; v_call: TRBV7-6; cdr3_aa: ASSLGAGYGANVLT